The entry below describes one TCR beta chain. Antigen specificity is unknown. The CDR3 has 17 residues. CDR1 LNHDA and CDR2 SQIVND come from the germline V gene (reference sequence). Germline trimming cut 0 bases from V and 7 bases from J; bases unmatched to any gene: 9. The data belong to a study of OX40 agonist ivuxolimab in advanced cancers. Overall study results and limits: CD8+ T cells showed, on average, more clonal expansion than CD4+ cells.

Method: immunoSEQ multiplex PCR; TCRdb's copy keeps in-frame clones and lacks some. The sample includes tens of thousands of clones, 73% of them seen just once. This receptor was obtained from an adult with an advanced solid tumor such as melanoma, head and neck, liver or kidney cancer. The chain joins TRBV19 to TRBJ2-3; 11 bases are shared with TRBD2. Sequences were derived from CD4+ or CD8+ T cells sorted from blood, sampled in a trial of the OX40 agonist ivuxolimab. DNA of the CDR3: TGTGCCAGTAGTATAGATTCTTGGACTAGCGGGCCAAATACGCAGTATTTT. Translating gives CASSIDSWTSGPNTQYF.